One and the same sample provided the 2 T cell receptor beta chains below, sequenced in a study of shared clonotypes between healthy human individuals. Some clones are missing from TCRdb's copy, which holds only in-frame ones; the method was immunoSEQ multiplex PCR. This table holds 600,000 to 750,000 clones, over 55% found once. The specimen was memory CD4+ T cells sorted from blood. This sample's subset: CD45RA-negative fraction. The receptors derive from a woman younger than 45 in good health.

J is TRBJ2-1 and V is TRBV4-2; 8 bases match TRBD2. V shed 4 bases, J shed 5 bases, and the junction held 7 bases outside the gene matches. Germline V gives CDR1 LGHNA, CDR2 YNFKEQ. The CDR3 contains 15 residues. CDR3 DNA: TGTGCCAGCAGCCGCACCGGGACTAGAGACAATGAGCAGTTCTTC. It codes for CASSRTGTRDNEQFF.

The chain uses TRBV23-1 and TRBJ2-7, with TRBD2 as a possible D gene (6 bases). TRBV23-1 has ORF status, its function being uncertain. The V end lost 7 bases, the J end lost 1 base, and 14 bases lay between the germline ends. The CDR3 has 14 residues. CDR3 residues: CASKIKGTSYEQYF. The CDR3 bases are TGCGCCAGCAAGATAAAGGGGACTTCCTACGAGCAGTACTTC.